These 17 T cell receptor beta chains were sequenced from one sample in a study of blood T cells in healthy people across ages (dated by TCRdb to between 2015 and 2016). The library was generated by 5' RACE. TCRdb names Illumina HiSeq 2500 as the instrument used. A second PCR of roughly 6 to 11 cycles was performed with a sample-barcoded 5' primer and a J-beta primer mix. In-frame beta chains were kept once TCRdb had trimmed the public reads at Q25 with fastp and called clones with MiXCR. For every CDR3 protein sequence, its rows merge into one entry that carries the most common genes and DNA. The sample yields 980,000 or so distinct CDR3 sequences; around 48% were counted once. Around an eighth of the sample is in the top ten clones. Sequenced material: blood. These TCRs come from a young man in good health.

CDR3 nucleotides: TGTGCCAGCAGTCACGGGACAGACCTCCGTGAGACCCAGTACTTC. Amino acid sequence: CASSHGTDLRETQYF. V is TRBV28 and J is TRBJ2-7; the match to TRBD1 covers 7 bases. The DNA matches TRBJ2-5 better at its end, which makes the J call doubtful. This CDR3 is built from 15 residues. From germline, CDR1 is MDHEN and CDR2 SYDVKM.

This clonotype appeared a single time. V and J are TRBV20-1 and TRBJ2-1, with 13 nucleotides matching TRBD2. Per the germline V gene, CDR1 is DFQATT and CDR2 is SNEGSKA (reference sequence). Trimming took 4 bases from V and 7 from J; bases not matched to a gene: 7. The CDR3 contains 15 residues. The CDR3 nucleotides are TGCAGTGCTACACAAGGACTAGCGGGAGTAAATGAGCAGTTCTTC. Translating it yields CSATQGLAGVNEQFF.

V gene TRBV3-1 combines with J gene TRBJ1-1, with D unresolved. The germline V gene encodes CDR1 LGHDT and CDR2 YNNKEL (reference sequence). The V gene lost 0 bases and the J gene lost 7 bases, with 6 bases spanning the gap. This CDR3 comprises 12 residues. The DNA for the CDR3 is TGTGCCAGCAGCCAAGATTTGAGTGAAGCTTTCTTT. Protein product: CASSQDLSEAFF.

V usage is TRBV12-3 or TRBV12-4 and J usage is TRBJ2-7; 10 bases are shared with TRBD2. V shed 4 bases, J shed 1 base, and the junction held 4 bases outside the gene matches. This CDR3 comprises 15 residues. CDR3 nucleotide sequence: TGTGCCAGCAGTTCCGGGACTAGCGAATCCTACGAGCAGTACTTC. Amino acids: CASSSGTSESYEQYF.

The chain combines TRBV5-1 with TRBJ2-3, with 9 positions matching TRBD2. Per the germline V gene, CDR1 is SGHRS and CDR2 is YFSETQ. The CDR3 sequence is 15 residues long. V shed 6 bases, J shed 6 bases, and the junction held 11 bases outside the gene matches. The CDR3 protein is CASTLAGELPDTQYF. The CDR3 DNA follows: TGCGCCAGCACGTTAGCGGGGGAGCTACCGGATACGCAGTATTTT.

This clonotype was detected only a few times. This chain uses TRBV19 with TRBJ2-7, with D tentatively TRBD2 (7 bases). The CDR3 runs 15 residues. V was clipped by 4 bases and J by 6 bases, with 19 bases between them. From germline, CDR1 is LNHDA and CDR2 SQIVND (reference sequence). The CDR3 DNA sequence: TGTGCCAGTAGTACCGGACTAGAGAGGGGGAGCGAGCAGTACTTC. It is translated as CASSTGLERGSEQYF.

This clonotype was seen at least ten times. This chain links TRBV6-2 or TRBV6-3 with TRBJ1-2, with 7 positions matching TRBD1. Losses at the gene ends were 6 bases for V and 3 bases for J; bases not matched to a gene: 4. CDR1 is MNHEY and CDR2 is SVGEGT in the germline V gene. The CDR3 consists of 13 residues. The CDR3 coding sequence is TGTGCCAGCAGCGGTACAGGGGACTATGGCTACACCTTC. This codes for CASSGTGDYGYTF.

This clonotype came up a few times. The chain carries TRBV6-5 and TRBJ2-3; D may match TRBD1 or TRBD2 (6 bases each). Looked up from germline, CDR1 is MNHEY and CDR2 is SVGAGI. Trimming removed 5 bases at V and 6 bases at J, with 12 bases between. CDR3 length equals 13 residues. CDR3 in amino acids: CASSKGGWDTQYF. CDR3 bases: TGTGCCAGCAGTAAGGGGGGCTGGGATACGCAGTATTTT.

With respect to this clonotype: One base away lies a much larger clone, so this may be a sequencing read error. The rearrangement joins TRBV7-9 to TRBJ2-3; 9 nucleotides align to TRBD2. Germline values: CDR1 SEHNR, CDR2 FQNEAQ (reference sequence). Trimming at V came to 11 bases and at J to 1 base, leaving 4 bases not matched to a gene. The CDR3 covers 13 residues. The CDR3 reads CAGKRGGTDTQYF. Here the CDR3 DNA reads TGTGCCGGCAAGCGGGGGGGCACAGATACGCAGTATTTT.

This clonotype appeared a few times. The rearrangement uses TRBV6-5 and TRBJ1-1, with TRBD1 matching 10 bases. Unmatched junction bases numbered 4, after V lost 6 bases and J lost 9 bases. CDR3 length equals 12 residues. The germline V gene has CDR1 MNHEY and CDR2 SVGAGI. The CDR3: CASRVTGGKAFF. The CDR3 nucleotides are TGTGCCAGCAGAGTGACAGGGGGCAAAGCTTTCTTT.

The V and J genes are TRBV29-1 and TRBJ2-5; D is perhaps TRBD1 or TRBD2 (5 bases each). The J call may be mistaken, given a closer DNA end match to TRBJ2-7. Germline loops: CDR1 SQVTM, CDR2 ANQGSEA. CDR3 length: 12 residues. CDR3 coding DNA: TGCAGCGTGTGGGACGGGTACTACGAGCAGTACTTC. Protein: CSVWDGYYEQYF.

This clonotype turned up a few times. The chain combines TRBV3-1 with TRBJ2-3; 9 nucleotides line up with TRBD2. The CDR3 sequence is 16 residues long. CDR1 is LGHDT and CDR2 is YNNKEL in the germline V gene (reference sequence). The V gene end was trimmed by 3 bases and the J gene end by 4 bases; junction bases not matched to a gene: 8. In nucleotides, the CDR3 is TGTGCCAGCAGCCACAAGGGCGGGGGGGCCCCAGATACGCAGTATTTT. This sequence encodes CASSHKGGGAPDTQYF.

This chain connects TRBV9 to TRBJ2-3, with 7 bases aligning to TRBD1. Germline trimming cut 3 bases from V and 3 bases from J; bases unmatched to any gene: 10. This CDR3 is built from 16 residues. The germline V gene has CDR1 SGDLS and CDR2 YYNGEE. The CDR3 sequence: CASSAVGQAETDTQYF. The CDR3 DNA is TGTGCCAGCAGCGCGGTAGGACAGGCGGAGACAGATACGCAGTATTTT.

This chain joins TRBV2 and TRBJ2-3, with TRBD1 matching over 11 bases. CDR1 and CDR2 (germline): SNHLY, FYNNEI. V shed 8 bases and J 2 bases; nucleotides not matched to a gene: 6. The CDR3 has 15 residues. CDR3 in amino acids: CASGGQGANTDTQYF. The CDR3 nucleotides are TGTGCCAGCGGAGGACAGGGGGCAAACACAGATACGCAGTATTTT.

The chain uses TRBV12-3 or TRBV12-4 and TRBJ2-1; no clear D gene. V gave up 5 bases and J gave up 5 bases, with 16 bases separating them. This CDR3 region has 15 residues. The CDR3 DNA reads as TGTGCCAGCAGTCCGGCGCCACCTAAAAACAATGAGCAGTTCTTC. Its protein product is CASSPAPPKNNEQFF.

J is TRBJ2-1 and V is TRBV25-1; the D gene could be TRBD1 or TRBD2 (5 bases each). The CDR3 sequence is 14 residues long. V dropped 7 bases and J dropped 10 bases, with 20 bases sitting between them. The germline V gene encodes CDR1 MGHDK and CDR2 SYGVNS. CDR3 nucleotide sequence: TGTGCCAGCACTACACTAGGGACCGCTGGGGAGCAGTTCTTC. This codes for CASTTLGTAGEQFF.

The rearrangement uses TRBV29-1 and TRBJ2-1, with D perhaps matching TRBD2 (6 bases). The CDR3 spans 11 residues. The V gene's germline CDR1 is SQVTM and CDR2 ANQGSEA. CDR3 region: CLIGRPNGQFF. In DNA, the CDR3 is TGCCTAATAGGGAGGCCAAACGGGCAGTTCTTC.